A selection of T cell receptor beta chains follows, all from one sample in a study of CD8+CD57+ T cells in acquired aplastic anemia. TCRdb itself ran the reads through MiXCR, one entry per CDR3 protein. The table has 310,000 or so distinct CDR3 sequences, 45% to 65% seen once. The specimen sequenced was sorted CD4+, CD8+, or CD8+CD57+ T cells (not recorded which) from PBMCs. Receptors were obtained from a human donor with aplastic anemia. Each CDR3 is given without its conserved first and last residue. Each record gives: CDR3 protein, V gene, J gene.

ATSGEGLYGYT	TRBV24-1	TRBJ1-2
ASSERGQGSNQPQH	TRBV2	TRBJ1-5
ASSLKCRMNTEAF	TRBV12-3/TRBV12-4	TRBJ1-1
ASSLGGWGSGGQETQY	TRBV7-2	TRBJ2-5
ASVQYTEAF	TRBV19	TRBJ1-1
ASGQTSGSYNEQF	TRBV19	TRBJ2-1
ASSMTGGYEQY	TRBV5-1	TRBJ2-7
ASTPSGIRAF	TRBV6-4	TRBJ1-1
ASSGQGMGLSGANVLT	TRBV2	TRBJ2-6
ASSQGTGFDSPLH	TRBV4-2	TRBJ1-6
ATSPQTGPREQY	TRBV15	TRBJ2-7
ASSTGQGKSEQY	TRBV11-1	TRBJ2-7
ASRPTSASTDTQC	TRBV7-9	TRBJ2-3
ASSLSFRYEQY	TRBV7-9	TRBJ2-7
ASSQDWGSISGNTIY	TRBV4-1	TRBJ1-3
ASSIDKNYGYT	TRBV19	TRBJ1-2
SARAAGHSSYEQY	TRBV20-1	TRBJ2-7
ASSLQNEQF	TRBV7-2	TRBJ2-1
SATEREGLETQY	TRBV20-1	TRBJ2-5
SARITGDGKETQY	TRBV20-1	TRBJ2-5
ATSAQQGAYNEQF	TRBV24-1	TRBJ2-1
SARGDRGHHEQY	TRBV20-1	TRBJ2-7
ASSQGQGSPLH	TRBV7-9	TRBJ1-6
ASSYDRARNIQY	TRBV5-1	TRBJ2-4
ASSERQGSGNTIY	TRBV10-2	TRBJ1-3
SVEGGGGAMRFGTEAF	TRBV29-1	TRBJ1-1
ASSLGTNPYEQY	TRBV5-8	TRBJ2-7
ASSLGRADPRELF	TRBV7-8	TRBJ2-2
ASSSIQGALGNTIY	TRBV7-9	TRBJ1-3
ASSTKDRGSPKDEQF	TRBV27	TRBJ2-1
ASGQAGGGYT	TRBV5-5	TRBJ1-2
ASSAQVSGANVLT	TRBV9	TRBJ2-6
ATSRGTVNEKLF	TRBV15	TRBJ1-4
ASSIGGTTYNEQF	TRBV19	TRBJ2-1
ASSVEGGNYNEQF	TRBV9	TRBJ2-1
ASSLESAHGYT	TRBV7-9	TRBJ1-2
ASSFPVTTGTQY	TRBV5-4	TRBJ2-5
ASRILAGGYNEQF	TRBV6-1	TRBJ2-1
ASSVLLAGVLTGELF	TRBV6-1	TRBJ2-2
ASSYRWTGATGELF	TRBV6-5	TRBJ2-2
ATSGGSARTATYEQY	TRBV15	TRBJ2-7
ASSLGQGGDTQY	TRBV19	TRBJ2-3
ATSDGTGVTDTQY	TRBV24-1	TRBJ2-3
ASSIGTVRREQY	TRBV19	TRBJ2-7
ASSGNRLAGAYNEQF	TRBV9	TRBJ2-1
SARGTSGRYNEQF	TRBV20-1	TRBJ2-1
SARGLGLAINNEQF	TRBV20-1	TRBJ2-1
ASSTQREYVSETQY	TRBV19	TRBJ2-5
ASSLTLDASYEQY	TRBV7-3	TRBJ2-7
ASSLDRVRGQF	TRBV11-2	TRBJ2-1
ASSLVFKRDRDQPQH	TRBV7-3	TRBJ1-5
ASSPSTGGYT	TRBV5-1	TRBJ1-2
SARVGAQNTEAF	TRBV20-1	TRBJ1-1
ASSRTGRINTIH	TRBV7-9	TRBJ1-3